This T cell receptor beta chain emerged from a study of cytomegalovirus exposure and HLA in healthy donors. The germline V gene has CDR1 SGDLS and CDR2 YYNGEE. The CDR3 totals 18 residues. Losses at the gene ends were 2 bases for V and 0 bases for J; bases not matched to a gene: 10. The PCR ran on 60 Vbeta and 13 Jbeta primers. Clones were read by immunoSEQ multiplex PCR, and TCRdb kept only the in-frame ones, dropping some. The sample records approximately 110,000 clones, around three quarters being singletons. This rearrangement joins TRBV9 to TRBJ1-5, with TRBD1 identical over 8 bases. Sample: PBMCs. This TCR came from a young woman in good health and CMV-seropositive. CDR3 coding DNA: TGTGCCAGCAGCGTCCGCAGGGGGCGCGGGGATAGCAATCAGCCCCAGCATTTT. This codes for CASSVRRGRGDSNQPQHF. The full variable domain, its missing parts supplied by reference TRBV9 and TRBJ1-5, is DSGVTQTPKHLITATGQRVTLRCSPRSGDLSVYWYQQSLDQGLQFLIQYYNGEERAKGNILERFSAQQFPDLHSELNLSSLELGDSALYFCASSVRRGRGDSNQPQHFGDGTRLSIL.